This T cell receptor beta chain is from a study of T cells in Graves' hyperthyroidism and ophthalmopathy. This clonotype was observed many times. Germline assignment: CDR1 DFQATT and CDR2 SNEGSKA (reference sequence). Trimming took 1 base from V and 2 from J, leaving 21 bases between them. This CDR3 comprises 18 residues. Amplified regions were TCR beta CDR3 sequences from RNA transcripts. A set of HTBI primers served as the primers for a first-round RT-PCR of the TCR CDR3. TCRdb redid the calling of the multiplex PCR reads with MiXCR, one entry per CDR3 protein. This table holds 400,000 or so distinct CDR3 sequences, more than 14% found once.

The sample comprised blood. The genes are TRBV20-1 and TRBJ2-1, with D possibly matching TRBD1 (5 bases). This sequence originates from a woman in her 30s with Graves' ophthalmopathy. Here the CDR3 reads CSARGLPLLGEAYNEQFF. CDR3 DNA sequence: TGCAGTGCTAGAGGATTGCCCCTTTTAGGGGAAGCCTACAATGAGCAGTTCTTC.